These T cell receptor beta chains were read from a single sample in a study of blood T cell repertoires in COVID-19. TCRdb's copy holds only in-frame clones and misses some; the assay was immunoSEQ multiplex PCR. The sample records fewer than 350,000 clones, roughly 90% being singletons. Sequenced material: PBMCs or T cells enriched from blood (not recorded which). The receptor source for this set is a woman aged 25 to 39 who had been exposed to COVID-19. Each CDR3 is given with its conserved first and last residue. The D gene is left open where the match is weak. Size tells how often a clone was seen (once, few, many) or the class of an expanded clone, and some rows leave it out.

>TRBJ1-2|TRBV19|.|.
CASSPRPGQTSYGYTF
TGTGCCAGTAGTCCTAGACCAGGACAGACCAGTTATGGCTACACCTTC
>TRBJ1-4|TRBV19|.|few
CASSKMTVDIEKLFF
TGTGCCAGTAGTAAAATGACAGTCGACATCGAAAAACTGTTTTTT
>TRBJ1-6|TRBV10-2|TRBD1|.
CASSQGDSTGSPLHF
TGCGCCAGCAGTCAAGGGGACAGTACGGGTTCACCCCTCCACTTT
>TRBJ1-5|TRBV7-9|.|.
CASSLSDTFHQPQHF
TGTGCCAGCAGCCTCTCGGACACCTTCCATCAGCCCCAGCATTTT
>TRBJ2-5|TRBV5-4|TRBD1|.
CASSGTGLGNQETQYF
TGTGCCAGCAGCGGGACAGGGTTGGGGAACCAAGAGACCCAGTACTTC
>TRBJ2-3|TRBV25-1|.|once
CASSESRASTSTDTQYF
TGTGCCAGCAGTGAATCCAGGGCGTCTACTAGCACAGATACGCAGTATTTT
>TRBJ2-7|TRBV5-1|TRBD1|.
CASSTGTGAPSSYEQYF
TGCGCCAGCAGCACCGGGACAGGGGCGCCTAGTAGTTACGAGCAGTACTTC
>TRBJ2-5|TRBV20-1|.|.
CSATQGETQYF
TGCAGTGCTACACAGGGAGAGACCCAGTACTTC
>TRBJ1-1|TRBV3-1/TRBV3-2|.|.
CASRPDWRDTEAFF
TGTGCCAGCAGACCCGACTGGAGGGACACTGAAGCTTTCTTT
>TRBJ2-7|TRBV24-1|TRBD1|few
CATSDLVGQGIHEQYF
TGTGCCACCAGTGATTTAGTAGGACAGGGGATCCACGAGCAGTACTTC
>TRBJ1-1|TRBV11-2|.|once
CASSLGFGEGRSEAFF
TGTGCCAGCAGCTTAGGTTTCGGGGAGGGTAGGTCTGAAGCTTTCTTT
>TRBJ2-1|TRBV6-5|.|.
CASSNRYNEQFF
TGTGCCAGCAGTAACAGGTACAATGAGCAGTTCTTC
>TRBJ1-2|TRBV28|.|.
CASRLTGHSYGYTF
TGTGCCAGCAGGTTAACGGGACATTCCTATGGCTACACCTTC
>TRBJ2-3|TRBV6-2/TRBV6-3|TRBD2|.
CASSTLARTVTDTQYF
TGTGCCAGCAGTACACTAGCGAGGACCGTTACAGATACGCAGTATTTT
>TRBJ1-2|TRBV10-3|TRBD1|few
CAISFPPGQGNYGYTF
TGTGCCATCAGTTTTCCGCCGGGACAGGGGAATTATGGCTACACCTTC
>TRBJ2-1|TRBV9|TRBD2|once
CASSVTGRARNEQFF
TGTGCCAGCAGCGTAACCGGGAGGGCCAGGAATGAGCAGTTCTTC